A single sample gave rise to the 27 T cell receptor beta chains below, sequenced in a study of CDR3 diversity in severe acne (dated by TCRdb to about 2019). Library creation used PCR. Instrument on record: Illumina HiSeq 2000. TCRdb ran its own pipeline on the public reads, namely fastp trimming at Q25 and MiXCR clone calling, and kept in-frame beta chains. Each record represents a unique CDR3 protein, reported with the most common genes and DNA among its rows. Within this sample are 89,000 or so distinct CDR3 sequences, with 45% to 55% of them counted one time only. 9.5% to 13% of the sample comes from the top ten. The sequencing input was blood. These TCRs come from a male donor in good health, serving as a control.

In the case of this clonotype: The conserved final phenylalanine or tryptophan is absent from the CDR3, which likely points to a read error. The chain recombines TRBV2 with TRBJ2-3; 8 nucleotides align to TRBD2. The CDR3 consists of 15 residues. V lost 6 bases, J lost 5 bases, and 10 bases stayed unmatched. Germline V CDR1 and CDR2: SNHLY, FYNNEI. In DNA, the CDR3 is TGTGCCAGCAGCGGCGATGGGACTAGGGGAGATACGCAGTATTCT. Amino acid sequence: CASSGDGTRGDTQYS.

By share, this clonotype counts as medium-sized (0.01 to 0.1%). The J gene is TRBJ2-6, the V gene TRBV10-2; no firm D call. V was clipped by 0 bases and J by 1 base, with 4 bases between them. This CDR3 has 15 residues. The germline V gene has CDR1 WSHSY and CDR2 SAAADI. The CDR3 reads CASSESESGANVLTF. CDR3 DNA sequence: TGCGCCAGCAGTGAGTCGGAGTCTGGGGCCAACGTCCTGACTTTC.

This clonotype was recorded many times. J is TRBJ1-5 and V is TRBV28; D is unresolved. The CDR3 contains 11 residues. Germline values: CDR1 MDHEN, CDR2 SYDVKM. V dropped 5 bases and J dropped 6 bases, with 5 bases sitting between them. This CDR3 reads CASSAGQPQHF. CDR3 in DNA: TGTGCCAGCAGTGCAGGTCAGCCCCAGCATTTT. Full variable domain (rest looked up from reference TRBV28 and TRBJ1-5): DVKVTQSSRYLVKRTGEKVFLECVQDMDHENMFWYRQDPGLGLRLIYFSYDVKMKEKGDIPEGYSVSREKKERFSLILESASTNQTSMYLCASSAGQPQHFGDGTRLSIL.

This clonotype was found once. The V and J genes are TRBV20-1 and TRBJ2-7; perhaps D is TRBD1 or TRBD2 (5 bases each). The CDR3 has 15 amino acids. The germline V gene has CDR1 DFQATT and CDR2 SNEGSKA (reference sequence). V was trimmed by 2 bases and J by 0 bases, leaving 14 bases between them. CDR3 DNA sequence: TGCAGTGCTAGATATGAGGTCGGGGCCTCCTACGAGCAGTACTTC. Its translation is CSARYEVGASYEQYF.

The chain combines TRBV5-8 with TRBJ2-7; D possibly corresponds to TRBD2 (5 bases). V was shortened by 1 base and J by 2 bases, with 10 bases between the two germline ends. This CDR3 contains 14 residues. The germline gives CDR1 SGHTS, CDR2 YDEGEE. The CDR3 spells CASSLMDSPYEQYF. The CDR3 nucleotides read TGTGCCAGCAGCTTGATGGACTCCCCCTACGAGCAGTACTTC.

This clonotype was recorded many times. This chain uses TRBV28 with TRBJ2-3, with D tentatively TRBD1 or TRBD2 (5 bases each). Germline CDR1 is MDHEN and CDR2 is SYDVKM. V was trimmed by 4 bases and J by 5 bases, leaving 16 bases between them. The CDR3 contains 15 residues. This chain's CDR3 is CASSSAGTKGDTQYF. CDR3 nucleotides: TGTGCCAGCAGTTCCGCCGGGACGAAGGGAGATACGCAGTATTTT.

A few counts support this clonotype. The rearrangement uses TRBV2 and TRBJ2-2, with 9 positions matching TRBD2. CDR3 size: 15 residues. Trimming cost V 7 bases and J 5 bases; bases outside gene matches: 8. The germline gives CDR1 SNHLY, CDR2 FYNNEI. CDR3 region: CASTGGLAWTGELFF. Here the CDR3 DNA reads TGTGCCAGCACAGGAGGACTAGCGTGGACCGGGGAGCTGTTTTTT.

The sample holds a few counts of this clonotype. As DNA, the CDR3 is TGTGCCAGCAGCTTAGGCTCGGCAGGTGACGAAAAACTGTTTTTT. This codes for CASSLGSAGDEKLFF. The J gene is TRBJ1-4, the V gene TRBV13, with D unclear. The CDR3 totals 15 residues. Per the germline V gene, CDR1 is PRHDT and CDR2 is FYEKMQ (reference sequence). Trimming shortened V by 0 bases and J by 8 bases, and 13 bases separated the two germline ends.

As concerns this clonotype: An end of the junction does not agree with germline; a read error may underlie this. V usage is TRBV15 and J usage is TRBJ2-1; 12 bases map to TRBD2. This CDR3 spans 19 amino acids. Germline V lookup: CDR1 LNHNV, CDR2 YYDKDF (reference sequence). CDR3 coding DNA: TGTGCTACCAGCAGCACTACGGGACTAGCGGGCAACCAATACAATGAGCAGTTCTTC. Protein sequence: CATSSTTGLAGNQYNEQFF.

This chain links TRBV18 with TRBJ2-3, with TRBD2 identical over 10 bases. Losses at the gene ends were 0 bases for V and 5 bases for J; bases not matched to a gene: 5. The CDR3 extends over 16 amino acids. The germline V gene has CDR1 KGHSH and CDR2 LQKENI. As DNA, the CDR3 is TGTGCCAGCTCACCACCGGCTAGCGGGAGAGGAGATACGCAGTATTTT. Translating it yields CASSPPASGRGDTQYF.

The V gene is TRBV7-2, the J gene TRBJ2-2; 7 nucleotides agree with TRBD2. Per the germline V gene, CDR1 is SGHTA and CDR2 is FQGNSA. The CDR3 is 14 amino acids. The ends lost 3 bases at V and 4 bases at J; junction bases unmatched: 2. CDR3 protein: CASSLRGFTGELFF. The CDR3 coding sequence is TGTGCCAGCAGCTTGCGGGGGTTCACCGGGGAGCTGTTTTTT.

The chain joins TRBV15 to TRBJ2-5; no firm D call. This CDR3 has 12 amino acids. The germline V and J ends were trimmed by 2 bases and 5 bases, with 6 bases remaining between them. The germline V gene has CDR1 LNHNV and CDR2 YYDKDF (reference sequence). CDR3: CATSRPGETQYF. The CDR3 bases are TGTGCCACCAGCAGACCCGGGGAGACCCAGTACTTC.

This clonotype was seen repeatedly, ten times or more. V usage is TRBV2 and J usage is TRBJ2-7; 8 positions match TRBD2. The length of the CDR3 is 14 residues. With 6 bases clipped from V and 3 bases from J, the junction kept 7 bases outside the gene matches. Looked up from germline, CDR1 is SNHLY and CDR2 is FYNNEI. CDR3 amino acids: CASRSRTSNYEQYF. CDR3 DNA sequence: TGTGCCAGCAGGTCCCGGACTAGCAACTACGAGCAGTACTTC.

The J gene is TRBJ1-1, the V gene TRBV12-3 or TRBV12-4; perhaps TRBD1 as D (5 bases). The CDR3 length is 14 residues. With 4 bases removed from V and 8 bases from J, the gap between germline ends came to 17 bases. Here the CDR3 DNA reads TGTGCCAGCAGTTCGGGACTTCGTTCGTCCGAAGCTTTCTTT. Protein product: CASSSGLRSSEAFF.

This clonotype has just a few counts. The chain links TRBV15 to TRBJ2-6; D gene unclear. Germline V lookup: CDR1 LNHNV, CDR2 YYDKDF (reference sequence). The CDR3 spans 15 residues. The germline V and J ends were trimmed by 3 bases and 1 base, with 7 bases remaining between them. CDR3 DNA: TGTGCCACCAGCAGTGGAGAGTCTGGGGCCAACGTCCTGACTTTC. Translated: CATSSGESGANVLTF.

The CDR3, as DNA: TGTGCCTGGGACATTGTAGCGGGGCACCAAGAGACCCAGTACTTC. Translating gives CAWDIVAGHQETQYF. The chain recombines TRBV30 with TRBJ2-5; 8 positions agree with TRBD2. Looked up from germline, CDR1 is GTSNPN and CDR2 is SVGIG (reference sequence). The CDR3 totals 15 residues. J lost 0 bases, V lost 5 bases, and 8 bases had no gene match.

The chain couples TRBV2 to TRBJ1-4, with 7 bases fitting TRBD1. The germline CDR1 and CDR2 sequences are SNHLY and FYNNEI. Trimming cost V 0 bases and J 10 bases; bases outside gene matches: 8. This CDR3 has 15 amino acids. The CDR3 DNA reads as TGTGCCAGCAGTGAAGCCGGGACAGACGTGGGAAAACTGTTTTTT. Protein sequence: CASSEAGTDVGKLFF. Looking up the rest from reference TRBV2 and TRBJ1-4 gives the full variable domain: EPEVTQTPSHQVTQMGQEVILRCVPISNHLYFYWYRQILGQKVEFLVSFYNNEISEKSEIFDDQFSVERPDGSNFTLKIRSTKLEDSAMYFCASSEAGTDVGKLFFGSGTQLSVL.

In regard to this clonotype: Its ends do not fully match the called genes, so a read error is possible. This chain uses TRBV7-7 with TRBJ2-3; D not resolved. The CDR3 runs 14 residues. Germline CDR1 reads SSHAT; CDR2 reads FNYEAQ (reference sequence). The CDR3 sequence is CASSLSETTDTQYF. The CDR3 DNA reads TGTGCTAGCAGCTTAAGCGAAACCACAGATACGCAGTATTTT.

This clonotype was recorded a few times. DNA of the CDR3: TGCAGTGCTCCAGCCCCCGGGACACCGTATGGCTACACCTTC. As protein: CSAPAPGTPYGYTF. The chain combines TRBV20-1 with TRBJ1-2; possible D gene TRBD1, 6 bases. CDR1 and CDR2 (germline): DFQATT, SNEGSKA (reference sequence). The CDR3 runs 14 residues. Trimming stripped 5 bases from V and 5 bases from J, with 18 bases between.

This sequence joins TRBV6-5 and TRBJ1-2, with a tentative D call TRBD1 (5 bases). The CDR3 has 16 amino acids. CDR1 and CDR2 (germline): MNHEY, SVGAGI. V dropped 11 bases and J dropped 5 bases, with 27 bases sitting between them. The CDR3 nucleotides read TGTGCCCCCCGCAAAGGTCGGGACCGGTGTTGGTATGGCTACACCTTC. The encoded protein is CAPRKGRDRCWYGYTF.

The gene calls are TRBV7-6 and TRBJ2-7; TRBD1 aligns across 8 bases. This CDR3 has 13 amino acids. V trimming: 4 bases; J trimming: 4 bases; junction bases outside the gene matches: 3. Germline loops: CDR1 SGHVS, CDR2 FNYEAQ. The CDR3 DNA reads as TGTGCCAGCAGCTCGCAGGGGGCGTACGAGCAGTACTTC. Its translation is CASSSQGAYEQYF.

This sequence joins TRBV20-1 and TRBJ2-3, with TRBD2 matching over 7 bases. Germline CDR1 is DFQATT and CDR2 is SNEGSKA (reference sequence). The CDR3 has 17 residues. V gave up 5 bases and J gave up 2 bases; unmatched junction bases: 16. The CDR3 DNA is TGCAGTGCTCAAACCCCCTCTCGAGCGGGACCCACAGATACGCAGTATTTT. Amino acid sequence: CSAQTPSRAGPTDTQYF.

This clonotype is medium-sized by share. The V call is TRBV20-1, the J call TRBJ1-3; D possibly corresponds to TRBD1 (5 bases). The CDR3 has 14 residues. The germline gives CDR1 DFQATT, CDR2 SNEGSKA (reference sequence). V was shortened by 3 bases and J by 5 bases, with 14 bases between the two germline ends. CDR3 in DNA: TGCAGTGCTAGTCCCGGCCAGGGTAGAAACACCATATATTTT. Its translation is CSASPGQGRNTIYF.

The table lists this clonotype with many counts. The V and J genes are TRBV7-8 and TRBJ2-5; TRBD2 matches at 14 bases. Germline CDR1 is SGHVS and CDR2 is FQNEAQ. Trimming at V came to 5 bases and at J to 5 bases, leaving 4 bases not matched to a gene. CDR3 size: 15 residues. CDR3: CASSRTSGRLETQYF. The DNA of the CDR3 is TGTGCCAGCAGCAGGACTAGCGGGAGGTTGGAGACCCAGTACTTC.

This clonotype has a handful of counts. The V gene is TRBV6-5, the J gene TRBJ2-5; no clear D gene. This CDR3 is built from 12 residues. The V end was cut by 6 bases, the J end by 1 base, with 6 bases between. CDR1 is MNHEY and CDR2 is SVGAGI in the germline V gene. As DNA, the CDR3 is TGTGCCAGCAGATCGATCCAAGAGACCCAGTACTTC. Amino acid sequence: CASRSIQETQYF.

This chain connects TRBV20-1 to TRBJ2-7; D is perhaps TRBD1 (6 bases). CDR3 length: 14 residues. V lost 6 bases and J 6 bases, leaving 21 bases between the germline ends. Germline CDR1 is DFQATT and CDR2 is SNEGSKA (reference sequence). The CDR3 DNA reads TGCAGTGCCCCCAGGCAGGGGATGCCCTCCGAGCAGTACTTC. Translated: CSAPRQGMPSEQYF.

This clonotype was seen more than once but under ten times. This chain connects TRBV7-2 to TRBJ2-5; D is ambiguous. The CDR3 has 13 residues. CDR1 SGHTA and CDR2 FQGNSA come from the germline V gene. V was shortened by 4 bases and J by 3 bases, with 9 bases between the two germline ends. The CDR3: CASSSSMEETQYF. The CDR3 DNA sequence: TGTGCCAGCAGCTCCTCGATGGAAGAGACCCAGTACTTC.